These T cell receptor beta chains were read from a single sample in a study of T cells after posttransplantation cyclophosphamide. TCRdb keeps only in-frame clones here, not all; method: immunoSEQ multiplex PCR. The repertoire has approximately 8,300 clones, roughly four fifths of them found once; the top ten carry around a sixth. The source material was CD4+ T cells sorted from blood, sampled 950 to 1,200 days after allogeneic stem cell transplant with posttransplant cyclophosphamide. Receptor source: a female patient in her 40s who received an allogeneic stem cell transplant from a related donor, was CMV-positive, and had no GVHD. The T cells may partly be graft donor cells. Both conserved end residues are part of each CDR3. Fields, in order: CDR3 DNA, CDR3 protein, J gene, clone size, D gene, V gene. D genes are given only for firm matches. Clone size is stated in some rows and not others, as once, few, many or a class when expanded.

CDR3nt: TGTGCCAGCAGCTCTTTTTACACTGAAGCTTTCTTT
CDR3aa: CASSSFYTEAFF
j_gene: TRBJ1-1
abundance: NA
d_gene: NA
v_gene: TRBV21-1

CDR3nt: TGCGCCAGCAGCCTTTTAGCAGGGGGCGCCTACAATGAGCAGTTCTTC
CDR3aa: CASSLLAGGAYNEQFF
j_gene: TRBJ2-1
abundance: NA
d_gene: TRBD1
v_gene: TRBV4-1

CDR3nt: TGTGCCATCAGTGGGACTAGCGGTTACGAGCAGTACTTC
CDR3aa: CAISGTSGYEQYF
j_gene: TRBJ2-7
abundance: NA
d_gene: TRBD2
v_gene: TRBV10-3

CDR3nt: TGTGCCAGCAGTAAACCGGGACTAGCGGGGAACTACGAGCAGTACTTC
CDR3aa: CASSKPGLAGNYEQYF
j_gene: TRBJ2-7
abundance: NA
d_gene: TRBD2
v_gene: TRBV6-6

CDR3nt: TGTGCCAGCTCACCACAGGGACTAGCAGCCCTATCCCAAGAGACCCAGTACTTC
CDR3aa: CASSPQGLAALSQETQYF
j_gene: TRBJ2-5
abundance: once
d_gene: TRBD2
v_gene: TRBV18

CDR3nt: TGTGCCAGCAGCTTGTATGGAGCCGGCTATGGCTACACCTTC
CDR3aa: CASSLYGAGYGYTF
j_gene: TRBJ1-2
abundance: NA
d_gene: NA
v_gene: TRBV7-2

CDR3nt: TGTGCCAGTAGTATGACGGGGGGCTACTACGAGCAGTACTTC
CDR3aa: CASSMTGGYYEQYF
j_gene: TRBJ2-7
abundance: NA
d_gene: NA
v_gene: TRBV19

CDR3nt: TGTGCCAGCAGTGAAGGGACAGGGAACACCGGGGAGCTGTTTTTT
CDR3aa: CASSEGTGNTGELFF
j_gene: TRBJ2-2
abundance: few
d_gene: TRBD1
v_gene: TRBV2

CDR3nt: TGTGCCAGCAGCCCCTGGGACAGTTATTACAATGAGCAGTTCTTC
CDR3aa: CASSPWDSYYNEQFF
j_gene: TRBJ2-1
abundance: NA
d_gene: TRBD1
v_gene: TRBV7-9

CDR3nt: TGTGCCACCAGCAGGAACAGGGGTGGCTACGAGCAGTACTTC
CDR3aa: CATSRNRGGYEQYF
j_gene: TRBJ2-7
abundance: NA
d_gene: TRBD1
v_gene: TRBV15

CDR3nt: TGTGCCAGCAGCGCCCTGGTTAGAGCTAACTATGGCTACACCTTC
CDR3aa: CASSALVRANYGYTF
j_gene: TRBJ1-2
abundance: NA
d_gene: NA
v_gene: TRBV13

CDR3nt: TGTGCCAGCAGTGAAAAAGACAGAGCCCTAAATGGCTACACCTTC
CDR3aa: CASSEKDRALNGYTF
j_gene: TRBJ1-2
abundance: NA
d_gene: NA
v_gene: TRBV6-1

CDR3nt: TGTGCCAGCTCAGAGACAGACTACGAGCAGTACTTC
CDR3aa: CASSETDYEQYF
j_gene: TRBJ2-7
abundance: once
d_gene: NA
v_gene: TRBV18

CDR3nt: TGTGCCAGCACCCCCGGTCCGGGGAAGGCGCAGTATTTT
CDR3aa: CASTPGPGKAQYF
j_gene: TRBJ2-3
abundance: NA
d_gene: NA
v_gene: TRBV28

CDR3nt: TGTGCCAGCAGCTTAGTTGGCAGGGGGCGCGGTGGCTACACCTTC
CDR3aa: CASSLVGRGRGGYTF
j_gene: TRBJ1-2
abundance: NA
d_gene: TRBD1
v_gene: TRBV7-2

CDR3nt: TGTGCCAGCAGCTTGCTGCGGGGCCCCTACGAGCAGTACTTC
CDR3aa: CASSLLRGPYEQYF
j_gene: TRBJ2-7
abundance: NA
d_gene: NA
v_gene: TRBV5-4

CDR3nt: TGTGCCAGCAGTGAACTCTACGAGCAGTACTTC
CDR3aa: CASSELYEQYF
j_gene: TRBJ2-7
abundance: NA
d_gene: NA
v_gene: TRBV2

CDR3nt: TGTGCCAGTAGTATAGCCCAGGACAGGAGCCACGAGCAGTACTTC
CDR3aa: CASSIAQDRSHEQYF
j_gene: TRBJ2-7
abundance: few
d_gene: TRBD1
v_gene: TRBV19

CDR3nt: TGTGCCAGTAGTATAAGTAGCGCCTCCCAAGAGACCCAGTACTTC
CDR3aa: CASSISSASQETQYF
j_gene: TRBJ2-5
abundance: NA
d_gene: NA
v_gene: TRBV19

CDR3nt: TGTGCCAGCAGTTACTCTGGCAGGGGGGATGGCTACACCTTC
CDR3aa: CASSYSGRGDGYTF
j_gene: TRBJ1-2
abundance: NA
d_gene: TRBD1
v_gene: TRBV6-6

CDR3nt: TGTGCCAGCAGGTGGACTACTACAGATACGCAGTATTTT
CDR3aa: CASRWTTTDTQYF
j_gene: TRBJ2-3
abundance: NA
d_gene: NA
v_gene: TRBV6-1

CDR3nt: TGTGCCAGTAGTATAAGGACAGGCTACAATTCACCCCTCCACTTT
CDR3aa: CASSIRTGYNSPLHF
j_gene: TRBJ1-6
abundance: NA
d_gene: TRBD1
v_gene: TRBV19

CDR3nt: TGTGCCAGCAGCTCGGACAGGGCGCGGAGCACTGAAGCTTTCTTT
CDR3aa: CASSSDRARSTEAFF
j_gene: TRBJ1-1
abundance: NA
d_gene: TRBD1
v_gene: TRBV5-6

CDR3nt: TGTGCCAGCAGCCACCCCGTAGGCGGAGAGACCCAGTACTTC
CDR3aa: CASSHPVGGETQYF
j_gene: TRBJ2-5
abundance: NA
d_gene: NA
v_gene: TRBV6-6

CDR3nt: TGCGCCAGCAGCTTGAAGGGGACAGGGAACACCGGGGAGCTGTTTTTT
CDR3aa: CASSLKGTGNTGELFF
j_gene: TRBJ2-2
abundance: NA
d_gene: TRBD1
v_gene: TRBV5-1

CDR3nt: TGTGCCAGCAGTGGACAGGGGGATGGCTACACCTTC
CDR3aa: CASSGQGDGYTF
j_gene: TRBJ1-2
abundance: once
d_gene: TRBD1
v_gene: TRBV28

CDR3nt: TGCGCCAGCAGCTTGATTCGGAATGAGCAGTTCTTC
CDR3aa: CASSLIRNEQFF
j_gene: TRBJ2-1
abundance: NA
d_gene: NA
v_gene: TRBV5-1

CDR3nt: TGCGCCAGCAGCCATGCGGGGGGGCCGGGCACCGGGGAGCTGTTTTTT
CDR3aa: CASSHAGGPGTGELFF
j_gene: TRBJ2-2
abundance: NA
d_gene: TRBD2
v_gene: TRBV4-3

CDR3nt: TGTGCCAGCAGCAATACAGGGGGCGACTATGGCTACACCTTC
CDR3aa: CASSNTGGDYGYTF
j_gene: TRBJ1-2
abundance: NA
d_gene: TRBD1
v_gene: TRBV7-9

CDR3nt: TGTGCCAGCAGCCGACCCGCGGGGATGGCTGTAGGTGGCTACACCTTC
CDR3aa: CASSRPAGMAVGGYTF
j_gene: TRBJ1-2
abundance: NA
d_gene: NA
v_gene: TRBV28

CDR3nt: TGTGCCAGTAGTACGGGACTGTTGGGTGAGCAGTTCTTC
CDR3aa: CASSTGLLGEQFF
j_gene: TRBJ2-1
abundance: NA
d_gene: NA
v_gene: TRBV19

CDR3nt: TGTGCCAGCTCACCAGTACTAGCGGGGGGGCTGGGCTCCTACAATGAGCAGTTCTTC
CDR3aa: CASSPVLAGGLGSYNEQFF
j_gene: TRBJ2-1
abundance: NA
d_gene: TRBD2
v_gene: TRBV18

CDR3nt: TGTGCCACCAGCAGAGATAGACAAGGCTATGGCTACACCTTC
CDR3aa: CATSRDRQGYGYTF
j_gene: TRBJ1-2
abundance: NA
d_gene: NA
v_gene: TRBV15

CDR3nt: TGTGCCAGCAGCTTGCGACCCGGGACAGGGACCTACAATGAGCAGTTCTTC
CDR3aa: CASSLRPGTGTYNEQFF
j_gene: TRBJ2-1
abundance: NA
d_gene: TRBD1
v_gene: TRBV7-8

CDR3nt: TGTGCCACCAGCAGAGAAGGGGTAGGGACAGCCGCAACTAATGAAAAACTGTTTTTT
CDR3aa: CATSREGVGTAATNEKLFF
j_gene: TRBJ1-4
abundance: few
d_gene: TRBD1
v_gene: TRBV15

CDR3nt: TGCGCCAGCAGCTTGGAGCGGGGGGGCTTAGATACGCAGTATTTT
CDR3aa: CASSLERGGLDTQYF
j_gene: TRBJ2-3
abundance: NA
d_gene: TRBD2
v_gene: TRBV5-1

CDR3nt: TGTGCCAGCAGCGCCCCAGGGTCCTATAATTCACCCCTCCACTTT
CDR3aa: CASSAPGSYNSPLHF
j_gene: TRBJ1-6
abundance: NA
d_gene: NA
v_gene: TRBV9

CDR3nt: TGTGCCAGTAGTGCGGGACGGGGGAAGGAGCCCCAGCATTTT
CDR3aa: CASSAGRGKEPQHF
j_gene: TRBJ1-5
abundance: NA
d_gene: NA
v_gene: TRBV19

CDR3nt: TGTGCCAGCACTAGCGGACTTTACGAGCAGTACTTC
CDR3aa: CASTSGLYEQYF
j_gene: TRBJ2-7
abundance: NA
d_gene: TRBD2
v_gene: TRBV28

CDR3nt: TGTGCCAGCAGCTTGAGGCGGGGACTGGAAGCTTTCTTT
CDR3aa: CASSLRRGLEAFF
j_gene: TRBJ1-1
abundance: NA
d_gene: NA
v_gene: TRBV5-6

CDR3nt: TGTGCCAGCAGTCCGCGGGGACAGGGCGCCAATCAGCCCCAGCATTTT
CDR3aa: CASSPRGQGANQPQHF
j_gene: TRBJ1-5
abundance: NA
d_gene: TRBD1
v_gene: TRBV6-6

CDR3nt: TGTGCCAGCAGCTTCGGACAGGGGCCCGCAGATGAGCAGTTCTTC
CDR3aa: CASSFGQGPADEQFF
j_gene: TRBJ2-1
abundance: NA
d_gene: TRBD1
v_gene: TRBV7-2

CDR3nt: TGCGCCAGCAGCCAAGATTCGAGCAGACTGACCTATGGCTACACCTTC
CDR3aa: CASSQDSSRLTYGYTF
j_gene: TRBJ1-2
abundance: NA
d_gene: NA
v_gene: TRBV4-3

CDR3nt: TGTGCCAGCAGTCGGGGGACAGTGAACACTGAAGCTTTCTTT
CDR3aa: CASSRGTVNTEAFF
j_gene: TRBJ1-1
abundance: NA
d_gene: TRBD1
v_gene: TRBV5-4

CDR3nt: TGTGCCAGTAGTATAATAAAGGCGGGGGGACGCCAAGAGACCCAGTACTTC
CDR3aa: CASSIIKAGGRQETQYF
j_gene: TRBJ2-5
abundance: NA
d_gene: TRBD2
v_gene: TRBV19

CDR3nt: TGTGCCAGCAGTTACTTGTCGGAGGGCTACACCTTC
CDR3aa: CASSYLSEGYTF
j_gene: TRBJ1-2
abundance: NA
d_gene: NA
v_gene: TRBV6-6

CDR3nt: TGTGCCAGCAGCTTCGGACAGCCTGCCGGCTCTGGAAACACCATATATTTT
CDR3aa: CASSFGQPAGSGNTIYF
j_gene: TRBJ1-3
abundance: NA
d_gene: NA
v_gene: TRBV7-9

CDR3nt: TGTGCCAGCAGCTGGACAGAGGATCAGCCCCAGCATTTT
CDR3aa: CASSWTEDQPQHF
j_gene: TRBJ1-5
abundance: NA
d_gene: NA
v_gene: TRBV7-8

CDR3nt: TGCAGCGTTTCCCATGGGACTAGCGGGGACTACGAGCAGTACTTC
CDR3aa: CSVSHGTSGDYEQYF
j_gene: TRBJ2-7
abundance: NA
d_gene: TRBD2
v_gene: TRBV29-1

CDR3nt: TGTGCCAGCAGTCCTCGGGGCGGGGGGGGCGAGCAGTACTTC
CDR3aa: CASSPRGGGGEQYF
j_gene: TRBJ2-7
abundance: NA
d_gene: TRBD2
v_gene: TRBV25-1

CDR3nt: TGTGCCAGCAGCGTAGGATTAGCGAGCGGGGAGCTGTTTTTT
CDR3aa: CASSVGLASGELFF
j_gene: TRBJ2-2
abundance: NA
d_gene: NA
v_gene: TRBV9

CDR3nt: TGTGCCAGCAGCTTGGAACCGGGATATGAGCAGTTCTTC
CDR3aa: CASSLEPGYEQFF
j_gene: TRBJ2-1
abundance: NA
d_gene: NA
v_gene: TRBV5-4

CDR3nt: TGTGCCAGCAGCGTTGGCTCCACCGGGGCCAACGTCCTGACTTTC
CDR3aa: CASSVGSTGANVLTF
j_gene: TRBJ2-6
abundance: NA
d_gene: NA
v_gene: TRBV9

CDR3nt: TGCGCCAGCAGCCCCGGGGGACGTACAGACGAGCAGTACTTC
CDR3aa: CASSPGGRTDEQYF
j_gene: TRBJ2-7
abundance: NA
d_gene: NA
v_gene: TRBV5-1

CDR3nt: TGCACCAGCAGCCAAGGAAAGAAGCGGGGGTTCCTAGTGCAGTTCTTC
CDR3aa: CTSSQGKKRGFLVQFF
j_gene: TRBJ2-1
abundance: NA
d_gene: NA
v_gene: TRBV1

CDR3nt: TGTGCCAGCAGCTTGGCTTACAGGGGGCGGGAGACCCAGTACTTC
CDR3aa: CASSLAYRGRETQYF
j_gene: TRBJ2-5
abundance: NA
d_gene: TRBD1
v_gene: TRBV11-2